This T cell receptor (beta chain) stems from a study of blood T cells in healthy people across ages. Comments on this clonotype: Its specificity is not known.

From germline, CDR1 is SGHRS and CDR2 YFSETQ. Trimming removed 0 bases from V and 3 bases from J, with 7 bases in between. CDR3 length: 14 amino acids. Points from the study as a whole: Diversity of TCR beta per million T cells declined in a roughly linear way with age.

A J-beta primer mix and a sample-barcoded 5' primer were used in a second PCR of roughly 7 to 12 cycles. Tagging of each cDNA molecule was performed by a template-switch adaptor with 12 random nucleotides. TCRdb reanalysed the 5' RACE reads using MiXCR and keeps one entry per CDR3 protein. In the table there are 720,000 or so distinct CDR3 sequences, approximately 40% of which are singletons. V and J are TRBV5-1 and TRBJ2-1; no reliable D call. This TCR was sampled from a man older than 75 in good health. Specimen: blood. CDR3 region: CASSLEHNYNEQFF. Written as DNA, the CDR3 is TGCGCCAGCAGCTTGGAGCACAACTACAATGAGCAGTTCTTC.